This paragraph reports one T cell receptor beta chain. From germline, CDR1 is LNHDA and CDR2 SQIVND (reference sequence). After removal of 6 bases from V and 0 bases from J, the junction contained 8 bases not matched to a gene. This CDR3 spans 16 amino acids. This sample is drawn from a study of cytomegalovirus exposure and HLA in healthy donors. PCR involved 60 Vbeta and 13 Jbeta primers. The table came from immunoSEQ multiplex PCR; TCRdb's copy has only in-frame clones and leaves some out. The sample has about 91,000 clones; 70% to 90% are singletons. The sample taken for sequencing was PBMCs. The origin of this receptor is a young man in good health and CMV-seronegative. The chain couples TRBV19 to TRBJ2-3; 8 bases fit TRBD1. The CDR3 coding sequence is TGTGCCAGTAGCTGGGACAGGATCTCTAGCACAGATACGCAGTATTTT. Protein product: CASSWDRISSTDTQYF.